This T cell receptor (beta chain) is drawn from a study of T-cell reconstitution after alpha-beta-depleted transplantation in children (dated by TCRdb to the mid-2010s). General notes on the study: The study quantitatively tracked T-cell immune reconstitution after TCRalphabeta/CD19-depleted allogeneic hematopoietic cell transplantation in children using TCR repertoire profiling.

V and J are truncated by 4 bases and 1 base respectively, leaving an intervening sequence of 7 bases. The CDR3 sequence holds 13 residues, the cysteine and phenylalanine included. Just CDR3 DNA is preserved here, 39 bases in frame from base 1. In this sample, this clonotype turned up many times. What antigen it recognizes has not been identified. No much larger clonotype is one base removed from it; base qualities were not supplied. The investigation overall reported the following: The apparently early recovery of alphabetaT-cell counts about two months after transplant reportedly depended on only several hundred rapidly expanded clones that came from non-depleted graft cells. In some patients, the high TCRbeta diversity seen at day 60 was put down to recipient T cells and intrathymic progenitors that had survived conditioning. Over the following months the frequencies of hyperexpanded clones went down, and after one year T-cell counts and TCRbeta diversity were mostly credited to newly produced T cells.

The library relied on PCR. TCRdb names Illumina HiSeq 2500 as the instrument used. TCR library preparation used molecular barcoding, with unique molecular identifiers applied to normalize quantification of the TCRbeta repertoire. Through fastp at Q25 and MiXCR, TCRdb rebuilt clones from the public reads, retaining in-frame beta chains. Under each unique CDR3 protein, matching rows form one entry showing the most common genes and DNA. The sample data list hundreds of thousands of distinct CDR3 sequences, and about 21% of these were observed just once. 14% of the sample is held by the ten biggest clonotypes. The treatment or condition label, as the study defines it: allogeneic hematopoietic cell transplantation with graft depleted of TCRalphabeta T cells and CD19 B cells. TCRalphabeta/CD19-depleted allogeneic hematopoietic cell grafts were given to the transplant recipients, all of whom were children.

Sample: PBMCs, mostly from graft donor cells, taken 360 days after TCRalphabeta/CD19-depleted stem cell transplant. The rearrangement combines TRBV12-3 or TRBV12-4 with TRBJ1-1, with TRBD1 perhaps the D gene, on 5 matching bases. The clonotype was recovered from a boy under two years old who had a stem cell transplant for acute myeloid leukemia, so the T cells may come from the graft donor. The CDR3 reads CASSSTANTEAFF. The nucleotide sequence reads as follows: TGTGCCAGCAGTTCGACAGCGAACACTGAAGCTTTCTTT.